Listed below are T cell receptor beta chains from one sample, sequenced in a study of cytomegalovirus exposure and HLA in healthy donors. Libraries were prepared by immunoSEQ multiplex PCR; TCRdb keeps only in-frame clonotypes and omits some of them. The data contain about 250,000 clones, less than 90% of them singletons. Input material: PBMCs. The receptors were sampled from a man in his late teens or twenties in good health and CMV-seropositive. The CDR3 runs from the conserved cysteine through the conserved F or W. Fields, in order: V gene, D gene, clone size, J gene, CDR3 protein, CDR3 DNA. D genes are given only for firm matches. For some rows the clone size is stated as once, few or many, or as a class when expanded; others skip it.

TRBV11-3	-	-	TRBJ2-5	CASSLQAGSETQYF	TGTGCCAGCAGCTTACAGGCTGGCTCAGAGACCCAGTACTTC
TRBV5-8	TRBD1	-	TRBJ1-2	CASDRVEYGYTF	TGTGCCAGCGACAGGGTAGAATATGGCTACACCTTC
TRBV5-6	-	-	TRBJ1-3	CASSLGWGSGNTIYF	TGTGCCAGCAGCTTGGGTTGGGGCTCTGGAAACACCATATATTTT
TRBV30	-	-	TRBJ2-1	CAWSSYLNSYNEQFF	TGTGCCTGGAGTTCATACCTAAACTCCTACAATGAGCAGTTCTTC
TRBV6-6	TRBD1	-	TRBJ2-2	CASSPETGGYGELFF	TGTGCCAGCAGTCCTGAGACAGGGGGTTACGGGGAGCTGTTTTTT
TRBV5-1	-	-	TRBJ2-3	CASSLEGRTDTQYF	TGCGCCAGCAGCTTGGAGGGCAGGACAGATACGCAGTATTTT
TRBV10-3	TRBD2	-	TRBJ2-3	CAISDTVGRALADTQYF	TGTGCCATCAGTGATACCGTCGGGAGGGCCTTAGCTGATACGCAGTATTTT
TRBV19	-	-	TRBJ1-1	CASHRAGSPEAFF	TGTGCCAGTCATCGGGCGGGCAGTCCTGAAGCTTTCTTT
TRBV2	TRBD2	-	TRBJ2-6	CASSEGGEGPGANVLTF	TGTGCCAGCAGTGAAGGGGGGGAGGGCCCCGGGGCCAACGTCCTGACTTTC
TRBV6-1	TRBD1	-	TRBJ2-7	CASRPGQGAREQYF	TGTGCCAGCAGACCGGGACAGGGGGCGAGGGAGCAGTACTTC
TRBV28	-	-	TRBJ1-1	CASSFGNKAFF	TGTGCCAGCAGTTTTGGTAATAAAGCTTTCTTT
TRBV5-1	TRBD1	-	TRBJ1-2	CASSSTGGYGYTF	TGCGCCAGCAGCTCGACAGGGGGTTATGGCTACACCTTC
TRBV7-8	TRBD2	-	TRBJ2-7	CASSYLLAGGLSYEQYF	TGTGCCAGCAGCTATCTACTAGCGGGAGGGTTATCCTACGAGCAGTACTTC
TRBV6-5	-	-	TRBJ2-3	CASSLQDGGDTQYF	TGTGCCAGCAGTTTGCAAGATGGGGGAGATACGCAGTATTTT
TRBV5-1	-	-	TRBJ2-6	CASSLVWLNSGANVLTF	TGCGCCAGCAGCTTGGTTTGGCTAAACTCTGGGGCCAACGTCCTGACTTTC
TRBV27	TRBD1	-	TRBJ1-1	CASRRTGTGVTEAFF	TGTGCCAGCAGGAGAACCGGGACAGGAGTCACTGAAGCTTTCTTT
TRBV9	-	-	TRBJ2-7	CASSPRRGEGEQYF	TGTGCCAGCAGCCCCCGCCGGGGTGAAGGCGAGCAGTACTTC
TRBV20-1	-	-	TRBJ1-2	CSAPGGYGYTF	TGCAGTGCTCCGGGGGGATATGGCTACACCTTC
TRBV6-4	-	-	TRBJ1-2	CASRPGQGLRYTF	TGTGCCAGCAGGCCAGGGCAGGGTCTGCGCTACACCTTC
TRBV6-5	TRBD2	-	TRBJ2-7	CASSPQREGSYEQYF	TGTGCCAGCAGCCCGCAGCGGGAGGGCTCCTACGAGCAGTACTTC
TRBV7-2	-	-	TRBJ1-5	CASSPRPGQPQHF	TGTGCCAGCAGCCCCAGACCTGGGCAGCCCCAGCATTTT
TRBV19	-	once	TRBJ1-1	CASRTFGQLSLSTEAFF	TGTGCCAGTAGGACATTCGGACAGCTTTCGTTGAGCACTGAAGCTTTCTTT
TRBV4-1	-	-	TRBJ2-1	CASSQENEQFF	TGCGCCAGCAGCCAAGAAAATGAGCAGTTCTTC
TRBV15	TRBD1	-	TRBJ2-1	CATSREEGWTGFNEQFF	TGTGCCACCAGCAGAGAAGAGGGGTGGACAGGGTTCAATGAGCAGTTCTTC
TRBV19	-	few	TRBJ2-7	CASSPGSDEQYF	TGTGCCAGTAGTCCTGGTTCCGACGAGCAGTACTTC
TRBV29-1	TRBD1	once	TRBJ2-5	CSAGDRVETQYF	TGCAGCGCGGGGGACAGGGTCGAGACCCAGTACTTC
TRBV27	-	-	TRBJ2-5	CASSSLVDSRQETQYF	TGTGCCAGCAGTTCACTCGTCGACTCAAGACAAGAGACCCAGTACTTC
TRBV2	-	-	TRBJ1-3	CASSEGRAGNTIYF	TGTGCCAGCAGTGAAGGAAGGGCTGGAAACACCATATATTTT